This T cell receptor (beta chain) appears in the sequencing data of a study of blood T cell repertoires in COVID-19. About the study: The United States, Italy and Spain provided the acute and convalescent COVID-19 samples. T cells, B-cell-depleted T cells, or PBMCs provided the cDNA or gDNA that served as material.

This clone has just a few counts. The J segment lost 3 bases and the V segment lost 1 base, leaving 16 bases of the junction unmatched. This CDR3 comprises 19 residues. Germline lookup yields CDR1 SGHVS and CDR2 FNYEAQ. In the source study's methods: Reference gene primer amplification yielded estimated nucleated cell counts. Libraries were prepared by immunoSEQ multiplex PCR; TCRdb keeps only in-frame clonotypes and omits some of them. D and trimming come from the DNA, and the V and J calls and clone size come from that table. The profile shows approximately 250,000 clones, under 90% of them singletons.

Source material: peripheral blood. The J gene is TRBJ1-2, the V gene TRBV7-6, with 8 bases that match TRBD1. This TCR was recovered from a human donor in a cohort sampled during active COVID-19. The CDR3 DNA reads as TGTGCCAGCAGCTTAGTCCCAACCGGGACAGGCTCTCCTTACTATGGCTACACCTTC. This gives the protein CASSLVPTGTGSPYYGYTF.